This T cell receptor (beta chain) stems from a study of human T cells and chemical hapten exposure. Study-wide results and limits: Unchanged with DPC sensitization were TCRs above 1 in 1000 frequency.

The library tagged individual cDNA molecules with unique molecular identifiers. TCRdb reanalysed the RACE reads using MiXCR and keeps one entry per CDR3 protein. The sample yields about 350,000 distinct CDR3 sequences, under 6.5% seen once. Trimming removed 6 bases at V and 10 bases at J, with 16 bases between. Germline V gene sequence: CDR1 MDHEN, CDR2 SYDVKM. The CDR3 contains 12 residues. Time point here: patch test 2, 6 weeks after DPC sensitization. Treatment here: therapeutic diphenylcyclopropenone sensitization with weekly scalp DPC. Donors, patients with alopecia ranging from 18 to 70 years old and judged suitable for DPC, provided samples. Extraction of total RNA was performed on unfractionated whole blood. This clonotype was observed many times. What it recognizes is unknown.

This TCR was sampled from a woman under 30 with alopecia areata. Some clones in this sample may be carry-over from other donors' samples. The chain links TRBV28 to TRBJ2-7, with unresolved D. Sample: whole blood, taken in connection with sensitization to the hapten diphenylcyclopropenone (DPC). The CDR3 here is CASSPTRTDQYF. Here the CDR3 DNA reads TGTGCCAGCAGCCCTACAAGAACGGATCAGTACTTC.